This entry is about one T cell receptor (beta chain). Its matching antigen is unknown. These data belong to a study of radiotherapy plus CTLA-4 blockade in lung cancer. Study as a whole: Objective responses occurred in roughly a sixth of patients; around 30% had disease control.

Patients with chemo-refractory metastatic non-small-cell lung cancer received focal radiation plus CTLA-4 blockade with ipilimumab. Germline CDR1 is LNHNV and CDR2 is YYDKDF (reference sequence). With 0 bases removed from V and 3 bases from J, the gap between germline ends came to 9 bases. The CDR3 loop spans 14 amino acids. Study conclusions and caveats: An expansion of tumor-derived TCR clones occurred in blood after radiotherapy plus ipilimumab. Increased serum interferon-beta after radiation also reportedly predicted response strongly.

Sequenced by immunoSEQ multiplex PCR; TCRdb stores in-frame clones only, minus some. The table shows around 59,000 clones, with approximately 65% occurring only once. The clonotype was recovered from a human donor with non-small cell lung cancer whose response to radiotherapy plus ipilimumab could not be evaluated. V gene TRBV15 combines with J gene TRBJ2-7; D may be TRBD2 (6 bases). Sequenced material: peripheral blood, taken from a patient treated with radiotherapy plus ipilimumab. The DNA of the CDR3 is TGTGCCACCAGCAGAGACGGGAGAGACTACGAGCAGTACTTC. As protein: CATSRDGRDYEQYF.